This TCR beta chain was identified in a study of T-cell reconstitution after alpha-beta-depleted transplantation in children. Study-wide results and caveats: Surviving recipient T cells and thymic progenitors produced the high day-60 TCRbeta diversity seen in some patients. About two months after transplant, alpha-beta T cells reportedly came from several hundred expanded graft clones. Newly produced T cells mostly accounted for T-cell counts and diversity one year post-transplant.

The germline CDR1 and CDR2 sequences are SGHVS and FQNEAQ. Trimming stripped 2 bases from V and 3 bases from J, with 16 bases between. CDR3 length: 16 amino acids. Preparation of the TCRbeta library was carried out with unique molecular identifiers. MiXCR was run by TCRdb on the PCR reads, yielding one entry per CDR3 protein. The sample lists approximately 130,000 distinct CDR3 sequences, more than 9.5% seen once, with about 25% in the top ten. As regards this clonotype: Its matching antigen is unknown.

The source material was PBMCs, mostly from graft donor cells, sampled 180 days after TCRalphabeta/CD19-depleted stem cell transplant. The sequence was obtained from a girl in the first two years of life who had a stem cell transplant for combined immunodeficiency, so the T cells may come from the graft donor. V and J are TRBV7-8 and TRBJ2-5; D could derive from TRBD1 or TRBD2 (5 bases each). CDR3 in amino acids: CASSLPPGRVKETQYF. The CDR3 coding sequence is TGTGCCAGCAGCTTACCACCGGGACGGGTGAAAGAGACCCAGTACTTC.